These 27 T cell receptor beta chains share one sample of origin, sequenced in a study of blood T cell repertoires in COVID-19. TCRdb keeps only in-frame clones here, not all; method: immunoSEQ multiplex PCR. The repertoire has 250,000 to 350,000 clones, approximately 86% of them found once; the top ten carry over 8%. The source material was peripheral blood. The source is a man aged 18-30 years with active or convalescent COVID-19.

The chain joins TRBV13 to TRBJ2-5, with D maybe TRBD2 (6 bases). V dropped 0 bases and J dropped 3 bases, with 8 bases sitting between them. The CDR3 sequence is 14 residues long. Germline V gene lookup returns CDR1 PRHDT and CDR2 FYEKMQ (reference sequence). This chain's CDR3 is CASSLGGGEETQYF. CDR3 coding DNA: TGTGCCAGCAGCTTAGGGGGCGGGGAAGAGACCCAGTACTTC.

This clone was seen only once. The J gene is TRBJ2-1, the V gene TRBV2; unclear D gene. The CDR3 sequence is 15 residues long. Germline loops: CDR1 SNHLY, CDR2 FYNNEI. Trimming removed 4 bases at V and 2 bases at J, with 12 bases between. CDR3 nucleotides: TGTGCCAGCAGTGGCGGTGTACCCACCTACAATGAGCAGTTCTTC. Translating gives CASSGGVPTYNEQFF.

V usage is TRBV7-8 and J usage is TRBJ1-2, with a possible D match to TRBD1 (6 bases). This CDR3 region has 14 residues. The V end was cut by 1 base, the J end by 7 bases, with 13 bases between. Looked up from germline, CDR1 is SGHVS and CDR2 is FQNEAQ. CDR3 coding DNA: TGTGCCAGCAGCTTAGTCGCAGGGGAAGGTGGCTACACCTTC. Translated, it gives CASSLVAGEGGYTF.

CDR3 in amino acids: CASSYPIGVAGLGGTQYF. CDR3 bases: TGTGCCAGCAGTTACCCTATCGGGGTAGCAGGGCTCGGGGGTACGCAGTATTTT. The chain has TRBV6-2 or TRBV6-3 and TRBJ2-3; maybe TRBD2 (6 bases). With 2 bases removed from V and 8 bases from J, the gap between germline ends came to 26 bases. The CDR3 length is 18 residues. Germline V gene lookup returns CDR1 MNHEY and CDR2 SVGEGT.

The V call is TRBV18, the J call TRBJ2-7; weak D call: TRBD1 (6 bases). Trimming removed 4 bases from V and 2 bases from J, with 15 bases in between. CDR3 length: 15 residues. The V gene's germline CDR1 is KGHSH and CDR2 LQKENI. The CDR3 region is CASSQHRVGTYEQYF. CDR3 nucleotide sequence: TGTGCCAGCTCACAACACAGGGTGGGGACCTACGAGCAGTACTTC.

The genes are TRBV7-9 and TRBJ2-1; maybe TRBD2 (6 bases). This CDR3 spans 13 amino acids. Trimming stripped 7 bases from V and 4 bases from J, with 11 bases between. Germline loops: CDR1 SEHNR, CDR2 FQNEAQ (reference sequence). CDR3 protein: CASTSALYNEQFF. CDR3 sequence (DNA): TGTGCCAGCACTAGCGCGTTGTACAATGAGCAGTTCTTC.

The chain combines TRBV2 with TRBJ1-2; a possible D gene is TRBD1 (6 bases). CDR1 SNHLY and CDR2 FYNNEI come from the germline V gene. V was trimmed by 5 bases and J by 4 bases, leaving 11 bases between them. This CDR3 comprises 13 residues. Written as DNA, the CDR3 is TGTGCCAGCAGTAAAGGACAGCCCTATGGCTACACCTTC. This gives the protein CASSKGQPYGYTF.

The chain couples TRBV6-2 or TRBV6-3 to TRBJ1-4; no firm D call. Germline CDR1 MNHEY, CDR2 SVGEGT. The CDR3 has 13 residues. With 4 bases removed from V and 5 bases from J, the gap between germline ends came to 8 bases. Here the CDR3 reads CASSLTPNEKLFF. CDR3 coding DNA: TGTGCCAGCAGTTTGACACCGAATGAAAAACTGTTTTTT.

The CDR3 DNA reads TGCGCCAGCAGCCATTCCGGGGAGGCCGGGGAGCTGTTTTTT. It encodes CASSHSGEAGELFF. The rearrangement links TRBV4-1 to TRBJ2-2; tentative D call: TRBD2 (6 bases). V was trimmed by 3 bases and J by 6 bases, leaving 11 bases between them. Germline assignment: CDR1 MGHRA and CDR2 YSYEKL. This CDR3 has 14 amino acids.

CDR3 in DNA: TGCGCCAGCAGCCAAGGTTCCGAGTATTCCTACGAGCAGTACTTC. It codes for CASSQGSEYSYEQYF. The chain employs TRBV4-3 and TRBJ2-7; no clear D gene. Germline loops: CDR1 LGHNA, CDR2 YSLEER. The CDR3 sequence is 15 residues long. V shed 1 base and J shed 1 base, with 11 bases lying between them.

The chain is built from TRBV7-6 and TRBJ2-3; D remains ambiguous. V was clipped by 0 bases and J by 4 bases, with 11 bases between them. Germline loops: CDR1 SGHVS, CDR2 FNYEAQ. This CDR3 spans 15 amino acids. Here the CDR3 reads CASSLAARLADTQYF. CDR3 in DNA: TGTGCCAGCAGCTTAGCCGCCAGACTGGCAGATACGCAGTATTTT.

The chain employs TRBV10-3 and TRBJ1-2, with TRBD1 matching 10 bases. This CDR3 region has 15 residues. The germline V gene has CDR1 ENHRY and CDR2 SYGVKD. Trimming removed 4 bases from V and 2 bases from J; junction bases left unmatched: 4. The CDR3 spells CAISGTGGLNYGYTF. As DNA, the CDR3 is TGTGCCATCAGTGGGACAGGGGGGCTGAACTATGGCTACACCTTC.

The rearrangement links TRBV27 to TRBJ2-7, with D hard to call. The V end lost 2 bases, the J end lost 5 bases, and 10 bases lay between the germline ends. This CDR3 contains 13 residues. Per the germline V gene, CDR1 is MNHEY and CDR2 is SMNVEV (reference sequence). The CDR3 loop reads CASSLAGPNEQYF. As DNA, the CDR3 is TGTGCCAGCAGTTTAGCTGGGCCCAACGAGCAGTACTTC.

This chain uses TRBV3-1 (or the pseudogene TRBV3-2) with TRBJ1-6; D might be TRBD1 (5 bases). There are 16 residues in the CDR3. CDR1 and CDR2 from the germline V gene are LGHDT and YNNKEL (reference sequence). V was clipped by 4 bases and J by 7 bases, with 17 bases between them. The CDR3 DNA reads TGTGCCAGCAGCCTACCTATGGCGCAGGGAAATTCACCCCTCCACTTT. This gives the protein CASSLPMAQGNSPLHF.

This clone was counted between two and nine times. The rearrangement joins TRBV14 to TRBJ2-2; the match to TRBD1 covers 10 bases. CDR3 length: 15 residues. CDR1 and CDR2 from the germline V gene are SGHDN and FVKESK. V was clipped by 6 bases and J by 0 bases; unmatched bases: 1. CDR3 bases: TGTGCCAGCAGAGGGACAGGGGCGAACACCGGGGAGCTGTTTTTT. Residues: CASRGTGANTGELFF. The variable domain in full, with the rest retrieved from reference TRBV14 and TRBJ2-2, is EAGVTQFPSHSVIEKGQTVTLRCDPISGHDNLYWYRRVMGKEIKFLLHFVKESKQDESGMPNNRFLAERTGGTYSTLKVQPAELEDSGVYFCASRGTGANTGELFFGEGSRLTVL.

In DNA form, the CDR3 reads TGTGCCAGCAGCTCGACAGTGTACCAAGAGACCCAGTACTTC. This encodes CASSSTVYQETQYF. V and J are TRBV5-5 and TRBJ2-5, with TRBD1 as a possible D gene (5 bases). This CDR3 has 14 amino acids. V lost 3 bases to trimming and J lost 0 bases, with 9 bases between them. From germline, CDR1 is SGHKS and CDR2 YYEKEE (reference sequence).

On this clone itself: Other DNA sequences in this sample translate to the same CDR3. The chain couples TRBV4-1 to TRBJ1-3; the D gene is possibly TRBD1 (6 bases). CDR1 and CDR2 from the germline V gene are MGHRA and YSYEKL. Deletions cut 0 bases from V and 0 bases from J, with 6 bases between. This CDR3 contains 15 residues. The DNA of the CDR3 is TGCGCCAGCAGCCAAGACAGGGGCTCTGGAAACACCATATATTTT. It encodes CASSQDRGSGNTIYF.

This clone appeared a few times. V is TRBV5-4 and J is TRBJ2-5, with 10 positions matching TRBD1. The CDR3 has 18 amino acids. Germline assignment: CDR1 SGHNT and CDR2 YYREEE (reference sequence). Unmatched junction bases numbered 14, after V lost 1 base and J lost 5 bases. The CDR3: CASSLNIRDRGGRETQYF. CDR3 DNA: TGTGCCAGCAGCTTGAATATTCGGGACAGGGGTGGACGCGAGACCCAGTACTTC.

The chain uses TRBV5-5 and TRBJ1-4; D unclear. The CDR3 loop spans 14 amino acids. Germline V gives CDR1 SGHKS, CDR2 YYEKEE (reference sequence). Trimming pared 1 base from V and 4 bases from J, leaving 8 bases between. Here the CDR3 DNA reads TGTGCCAGCAGCTTGCGTCAGATTAATGAAAAACTGTTTTTT. Amino acid sequence: CASSLRQINEKLFF.

The chain couples TRBV28 to TRBJ1-4, with D perhaps matching TRBD1 (5 bases). V lost 5 bases and J lost 3, with 10 bases in between. The germline V gene encodes CDR1 MDHEN and CDR2 SYDVKM. This CDR3 spans 14 amino acids. The CDR3 is CASSIGGANEKLFF. For the CDR3, the DNA is TGTGCCAGCAGTATCGGGGGAGCTAATGAAAAACTGTTTTTT.

This clone has only one observation. The chain is built from TRBV5-5 and TRBJ1-2, with a possible D match to TRBD1 (5 bases). CDR3 length equals 15 residues. Trimming stripped 2 bases from V and 1 base from J, with 12 bases between. CDR1 and CDR2 from the germline V gene are SGHKS and YYEKEE (reference sequence). The CDR3 loop reads CASSLAGFGNYGYTF. In DNA form, the CDR3 reads TGTGCCAGCAGCTTAGCAGGGTTCGGTAACTATGGCTACACCTTC.

V gene TRBV12-5 combines with J gene TRBJ2-5; weak D call: TRBD2 (5 bases). Germline lookup yields CDR1 LGHNT and CDR2 FRNRAP. V was clipped by 4 bases and J by 4 bases, with 13 bases between them. The CDR3 sequence is 14 residues long. The chain's CDR3 is CASGSTGSRETQYF. For the CDR3, the DNA is TGTGCTAGTGGTTCGACGGGGTCTCGAGAGACCCAGTACTTC.

This chain connects TRBV10-3 to TRBJ2-7; D is undetermined. Germline values: CDR1 ENHRY, CDR2 SYGVKD. V lost 6 bases to trimming and J lost 0 bases, with 6 bases between them. This CDR3 comprises 12 residues. The CDR3 nucleotides read TGTGCCATCAGCCCCAGCTCCTACGAGCAGTACTTC. It translates to CAISPSSYEQYF.

The CDR3 region is CASSQDWQGSYEQYF. The CDR3 nucleotides read TGCGCCAGCAGCCAAGACTGGCAGGGGAGCTACGAGCAGTACTTC. The V call is TRBV4-3, the J call TRBJ2-7, with a possible D match to TRBD1 (6 bases). The germline V and J ends were trimmed by 0 bases and 3 bases, with 12 bases remaining between them. The CDR3 runs 15 residues. Germline V gene data show CDR1 as LGHNA and CDR2 as YSLEER.

V usage is TRBV18 and J usage is TRBJ1-2, with TRBD1 identical over 8 bases. The CDR3 consists of 13 residues. The V segment lost 5 bases and the J segment 8 bases; nucleotides outside the gene matches: 7. Germline CDR1 is KGHSH and CDR2 is LQKENI. CDR3 sequence reads: CASSNQGARGYTF. The CDR3 nucleotides read TGTGCCAGCTCAAACCAGGGGGCGAGGGGCTACACCTTC.

V is TRBV5-6 and J is TRBJ2-2; TRBD1 might be the D (6 bases). Trimming removed 4 bases from V and 2 bases from J, with 9 bases in between. Germline values: CDR1 SGHDT, CDR2 YYEEEE. The CDR3 contains 14 residues. CDR3 nucleotide sequence: TGTGCCAGCAGCCCGGGACATAACACCGGGGAGCTGTTTTTT. Residues: CASSPGHNTGELFF.

The rearrangement uses TRBV9 and TRBJ1-5; TRBD1 agrees at 8 bases. V shed 4 bases, J shed 8 bases, and the junction held 20 bases outside the gene matches. The CDR3 extends over 18 amino acids. From germline, CDR1 is SGDLS and CDR2 YYNGEE. The CDR3 nucleotides read TGTGCCAGCAGCTCTCACCCTGGCGCAGGGGGCGAGGGGAAGCCCCAGCATTTT. Translating it yields CASSSHPGAGGEGKPQHF.